The T cell receptor beta chain under discussion was sequenced for a study of blood T cell repertoires in COVID-19. CDR1 is SNHLY and CDR2 is FYNNEI in the germline V gene. The CDR3 is 12 amino acids. Trimming shortened V by 4 bases and J by 6 bases, and 10 bases separated the two germline ends. Original methodology: Estimated nucleated cell counts came from reference gene primer amplification. Using immunoSEQ multiplex PCR, the repertoire was profiled, and TCRdb retains in-frame clones only, with some absent. That table gives V, J and clone size, and the DNA gave D and trimming. Here the sample spans 300,000 to 450,000 clones, approximately 89% being singletons. The study drew participants aged roughly 18 to 95 years from some 24 US areas. Allocation to cohorts depended on clinical history reported by the participants. Recovered Cohort 3 donors showed two negative PCRs, clearance, or symptom resolution.

The V and J genes are TRBV2 and TRBJ2-7, with D maybe TRBD2 (5 bases). Material for sequencing was PBMCs or T cells enriched from blood (not recorded which). The clonotype originates from a man in his thirties or forties who had recovered from COVID-19. The CDR3 nucleotides read TGTGCCAGCAGTGTCGAGGGATTCGAGCAGTACTTC. This translates into CASSVEGFEQYF.